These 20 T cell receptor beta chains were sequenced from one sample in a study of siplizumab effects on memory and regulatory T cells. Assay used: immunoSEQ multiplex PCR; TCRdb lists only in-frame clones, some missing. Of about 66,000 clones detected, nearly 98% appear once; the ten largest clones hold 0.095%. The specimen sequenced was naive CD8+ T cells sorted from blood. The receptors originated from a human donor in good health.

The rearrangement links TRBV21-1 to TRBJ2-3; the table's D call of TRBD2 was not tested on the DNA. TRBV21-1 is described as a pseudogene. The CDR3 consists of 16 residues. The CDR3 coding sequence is TGTGCCAGCAGCAAAGCCCTTCGCGAGCGCACAGATACGCAGTATTTT. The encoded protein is CASSKALRERTDTQYF.

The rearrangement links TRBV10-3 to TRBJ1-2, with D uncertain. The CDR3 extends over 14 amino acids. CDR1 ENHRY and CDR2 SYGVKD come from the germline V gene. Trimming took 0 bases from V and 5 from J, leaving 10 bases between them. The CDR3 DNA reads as TGTGCCATCAGTGAGTCTCACGGACTATATGGCTACACCTTC. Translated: CAISESHGLYGYTF.

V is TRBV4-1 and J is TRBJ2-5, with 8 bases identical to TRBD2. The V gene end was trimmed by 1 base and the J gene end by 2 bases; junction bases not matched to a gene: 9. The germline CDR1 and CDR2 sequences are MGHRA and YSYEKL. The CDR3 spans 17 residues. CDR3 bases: TGCGCCAGCAGCCAAGCCGGGGATAGCGGGGTACAAGAGACCCAGTACTTC. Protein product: CASSQAGDSGVQETQYF.

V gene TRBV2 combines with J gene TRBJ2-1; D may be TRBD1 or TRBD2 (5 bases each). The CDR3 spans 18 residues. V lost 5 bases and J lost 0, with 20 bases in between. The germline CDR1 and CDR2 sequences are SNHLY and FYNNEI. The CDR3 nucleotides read TGTGCCAGCAGTTTTACGCCGACCGGGACGAGCTCCTACAATGAGCAGTTCTTC. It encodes CASSFTPTGTSSYNEQFF.

For the CDR3, the DNA is TGTGCCAGCAGCCTATTGGGGCTGGACCTACCCACAGATACGCAGTATTTT. Protein sequence: CASSLLGLDLPTDTQYF. The rearrangement links TRBV7-3 to TRBJ2-3; D may be TRBD1 (5 bases). V lost 5 bases and J lost 2, with 20 bases in between. The CDR3 has 17 residues. Looked up from germline, CDR1 is SGHTA and CDR2 is FQGTGA.

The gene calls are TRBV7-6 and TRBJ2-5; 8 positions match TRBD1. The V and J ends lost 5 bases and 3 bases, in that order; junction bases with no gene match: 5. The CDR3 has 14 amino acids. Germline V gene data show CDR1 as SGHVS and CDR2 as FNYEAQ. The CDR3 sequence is CASSPKDREETQYF. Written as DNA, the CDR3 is TGTGCCAGCAGCCCTAAGGACAGGGAAGAGACCCAGTACTTC. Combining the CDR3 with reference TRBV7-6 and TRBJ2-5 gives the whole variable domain GAGVSQSPRYKVTKRGQDVALRCDPISGHVSLYWYRQALGQGPEFLTYFNYEAQQDKSGLPNDRFSAERPEGSISTLTIQRTEQRDSAMYRCASSPKDREETQYFGPGTRLLVL.

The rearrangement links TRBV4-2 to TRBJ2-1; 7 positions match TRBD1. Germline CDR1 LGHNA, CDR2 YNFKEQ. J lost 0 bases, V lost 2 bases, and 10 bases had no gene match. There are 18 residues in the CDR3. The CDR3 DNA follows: TGTGCCAGCAGCCAACCCGGACAGGACAGACGCTCCTACAATGAGCAGTTCTTC. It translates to CASSQPGQDRRSYNEQFF.

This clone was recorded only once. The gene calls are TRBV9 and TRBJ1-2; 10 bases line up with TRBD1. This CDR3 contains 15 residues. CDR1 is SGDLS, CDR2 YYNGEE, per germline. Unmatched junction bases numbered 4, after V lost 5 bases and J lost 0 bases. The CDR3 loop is CASSGQGDSNYGYTF. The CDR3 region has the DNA TGTGCCAGCAGTGGACAGGGGGATTCTAACTATGGCTACACCTTC.

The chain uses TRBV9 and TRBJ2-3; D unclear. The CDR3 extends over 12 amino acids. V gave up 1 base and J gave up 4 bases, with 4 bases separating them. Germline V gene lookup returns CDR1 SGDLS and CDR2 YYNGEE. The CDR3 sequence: CASSVNADTQYF. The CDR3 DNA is TGTGCCAGCAGCGTAAATGCAGATACGCAGTATTTT.

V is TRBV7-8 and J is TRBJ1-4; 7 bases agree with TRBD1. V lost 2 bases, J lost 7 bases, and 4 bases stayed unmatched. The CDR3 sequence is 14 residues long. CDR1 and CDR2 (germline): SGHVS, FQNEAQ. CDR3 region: CASSLRDSGEKLFF. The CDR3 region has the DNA TGTGCCAGCAGCTTAAGGGACAGTGGTGAAAAACTGTTTTTT.

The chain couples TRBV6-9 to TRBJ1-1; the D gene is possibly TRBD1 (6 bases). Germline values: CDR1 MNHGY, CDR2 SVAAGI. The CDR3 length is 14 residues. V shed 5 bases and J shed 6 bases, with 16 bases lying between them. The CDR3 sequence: CASSTKGEWAEAFF. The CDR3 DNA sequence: TGTGCCAGCAGTACCAAGGGGGAGTGGGCTGAAGCTTTCTTT.

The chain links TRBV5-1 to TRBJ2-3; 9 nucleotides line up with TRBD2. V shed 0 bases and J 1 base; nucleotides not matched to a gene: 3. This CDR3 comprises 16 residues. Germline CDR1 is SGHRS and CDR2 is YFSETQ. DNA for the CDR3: TGCGCCAGCAGCTTGGTTGAGCGGGGGGGCACAGATACGCAGTATTTT. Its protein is CASSLVERGGTDTQYF.

The CDR3 sequence: CASSVADTDTQYF. The CDR3 nucleotides read TGTGCCAGCAGCGTAGCTGACACAGATACGCAGTATTTT. This chain uses TRBV9 with TRBJ2-3; D unclear. The CDR3 is made up of 13 amino acids. Trimming removed 0 bases at V and 2 bases at J, with 4 bases between. CDR1 is SGDLS and CDR2 is YYNGEE in the germline V gene.

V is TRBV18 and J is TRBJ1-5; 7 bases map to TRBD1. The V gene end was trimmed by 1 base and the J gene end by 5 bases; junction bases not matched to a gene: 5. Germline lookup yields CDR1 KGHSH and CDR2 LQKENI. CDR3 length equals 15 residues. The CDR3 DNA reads TGTGCCAGCTCACCACGGCAGGGGGATTATCAGCCCCAGCATTTT. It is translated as CASSPRQGDYQPQHF.

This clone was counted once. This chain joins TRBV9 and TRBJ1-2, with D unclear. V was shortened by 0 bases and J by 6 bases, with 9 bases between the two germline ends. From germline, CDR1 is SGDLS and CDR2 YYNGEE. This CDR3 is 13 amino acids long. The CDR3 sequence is CASSVEGFNGYTF. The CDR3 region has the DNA TGTGCCAGCAGCGTAGAAGGGTTTAATGGCTACACCTTC.

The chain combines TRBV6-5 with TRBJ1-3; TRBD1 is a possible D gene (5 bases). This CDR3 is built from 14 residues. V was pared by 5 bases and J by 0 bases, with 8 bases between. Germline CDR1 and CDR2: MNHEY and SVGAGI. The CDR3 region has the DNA TGTGCCAGCAGTGACAGCAGCTCTGGAAACACCATATATTTT. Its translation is CASSDSSSGNTIYF.

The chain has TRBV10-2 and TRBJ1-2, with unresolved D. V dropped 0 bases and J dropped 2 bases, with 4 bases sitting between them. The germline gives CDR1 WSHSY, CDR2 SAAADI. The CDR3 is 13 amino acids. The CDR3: CASSESGNYGYTF. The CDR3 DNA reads TGCGCCAGCAGTGAGTCGGGGAACTATGGCTACACCTTC.

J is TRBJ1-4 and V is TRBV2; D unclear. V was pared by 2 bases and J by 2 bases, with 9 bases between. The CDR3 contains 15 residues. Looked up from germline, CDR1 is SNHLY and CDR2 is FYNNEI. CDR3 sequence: CASSELGLTNEKLFF. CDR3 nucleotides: TGTGCCAGCAGTGAATTGGGTTTGACTAATGAAAAACTGTTTTTT. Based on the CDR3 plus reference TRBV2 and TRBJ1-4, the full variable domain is EPEVTQTPSHQVTQMGQEVILRCVPISNHLYFYWYRQILGQKVEFLVSFYNNEISEKSEIFDDQFSVERPDGSNFTLKIRSTKLEDSAMYFCASSELGLTNEKLFFGSGTQLSVL.

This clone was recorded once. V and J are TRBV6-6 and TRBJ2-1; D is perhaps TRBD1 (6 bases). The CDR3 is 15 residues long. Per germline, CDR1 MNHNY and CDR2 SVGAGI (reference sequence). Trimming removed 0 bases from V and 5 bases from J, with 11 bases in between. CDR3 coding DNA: TGTGCCAGCAGTTACTCGACAGGTACGGACAATGAGCAGTTCTTC. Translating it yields CASSYSTGTDNEQFF.

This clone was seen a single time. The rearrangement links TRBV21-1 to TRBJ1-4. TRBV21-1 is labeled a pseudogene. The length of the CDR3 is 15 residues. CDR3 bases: TGTGCCAGCAGCGGACGGACAGCGGGTAATGAAAAACTGTTTTTT. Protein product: CASSGRTAGNEKLFF.